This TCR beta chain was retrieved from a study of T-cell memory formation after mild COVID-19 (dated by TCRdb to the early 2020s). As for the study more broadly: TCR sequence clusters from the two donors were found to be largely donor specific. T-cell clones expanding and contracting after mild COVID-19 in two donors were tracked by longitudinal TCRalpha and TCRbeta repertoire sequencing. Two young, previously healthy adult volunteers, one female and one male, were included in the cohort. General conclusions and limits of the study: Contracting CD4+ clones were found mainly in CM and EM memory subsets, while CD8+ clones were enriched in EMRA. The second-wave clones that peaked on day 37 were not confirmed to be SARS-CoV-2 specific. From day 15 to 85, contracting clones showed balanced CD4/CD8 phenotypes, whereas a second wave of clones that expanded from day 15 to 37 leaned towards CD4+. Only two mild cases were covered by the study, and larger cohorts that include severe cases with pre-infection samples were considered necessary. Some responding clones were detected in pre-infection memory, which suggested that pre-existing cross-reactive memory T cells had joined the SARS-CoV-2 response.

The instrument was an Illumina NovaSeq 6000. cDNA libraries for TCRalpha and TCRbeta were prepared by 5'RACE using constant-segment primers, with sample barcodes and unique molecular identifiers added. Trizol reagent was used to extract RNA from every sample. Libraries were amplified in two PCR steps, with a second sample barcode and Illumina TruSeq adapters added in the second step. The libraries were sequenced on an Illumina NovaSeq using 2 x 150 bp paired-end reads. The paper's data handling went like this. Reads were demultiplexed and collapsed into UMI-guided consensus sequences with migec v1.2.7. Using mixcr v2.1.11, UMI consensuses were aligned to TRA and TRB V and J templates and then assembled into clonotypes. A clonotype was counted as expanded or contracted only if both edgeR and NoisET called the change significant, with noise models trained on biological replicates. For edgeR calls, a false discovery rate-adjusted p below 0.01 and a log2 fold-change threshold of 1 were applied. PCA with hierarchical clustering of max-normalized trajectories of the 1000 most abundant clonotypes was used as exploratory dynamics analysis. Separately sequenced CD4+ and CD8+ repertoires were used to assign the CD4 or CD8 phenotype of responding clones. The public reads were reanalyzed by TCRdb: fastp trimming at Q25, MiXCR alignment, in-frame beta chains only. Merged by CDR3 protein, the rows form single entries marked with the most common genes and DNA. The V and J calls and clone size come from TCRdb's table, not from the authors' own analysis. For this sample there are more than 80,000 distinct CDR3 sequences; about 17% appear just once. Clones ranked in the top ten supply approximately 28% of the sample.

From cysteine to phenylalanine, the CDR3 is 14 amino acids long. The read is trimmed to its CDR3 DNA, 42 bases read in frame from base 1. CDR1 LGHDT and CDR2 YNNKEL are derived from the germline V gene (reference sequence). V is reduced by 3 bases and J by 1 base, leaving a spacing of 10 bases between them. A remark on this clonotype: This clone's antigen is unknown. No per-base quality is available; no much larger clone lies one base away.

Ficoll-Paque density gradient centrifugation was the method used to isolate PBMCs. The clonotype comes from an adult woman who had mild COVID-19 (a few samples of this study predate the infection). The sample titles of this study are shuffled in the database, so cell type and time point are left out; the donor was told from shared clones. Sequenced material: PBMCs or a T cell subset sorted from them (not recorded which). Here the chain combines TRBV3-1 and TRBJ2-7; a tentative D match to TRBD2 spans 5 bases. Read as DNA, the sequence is TGTGCCAGCAGCCAGGCGGGCTCTTCCTACGAGCAGTACTTC. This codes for CASSQAGSSYEQYF.